This T cell receptor beta chain was found in a study of regulatory T cells in long-lasting Graves disease (dated by TCRdb to 2020 to 2023). Notes on the research overall: Newly diagnosed Graves' disease patients had taken antithyroid drugs for less than 3 months. Persistent Graves' disease patients were compared with newly diagnosed Graves' disease patients by peripheral blood TCR sequencing and RNA sequencing. The study was registered as a clinical trial and conducted in China. A total of about 33 samples underwent TCR sequencing, from around 13 patients with persistent Graves' disease and some 20 patients with newly diagnosed Graves' disease. What the work shows at the level of the full study, not this receptor alone: A larger number of public clonotypes was shared among persistent patients (approximately 3,000) than among newly diagnosed patients (roughly 930). Compared with newly diagnosed patients, persistent Graves' disease patients had lower TCR Shannon entropy and fewer highly expanded clones, which suggests clonal expansion. Sequencing and analysis were limited to the TCR beta chain. Because the primary lesion, thyroid tissue, could not be accessed, the study looked at peripheral blood alone. The authors acknowledged the small sample size as a limitation that may reduce accuracy. TRBV28, TRBJ1-2 and TRBJ2-5 were preferentially used in persistent disease, while TRBV20-1 and TRBJ2-1 were favored in newly diagnosed disease.

Taken from the germline V gene (reference sequence), the CDR1 and CDR2 loops are LNHDA and SQIVND. Including cysteine and phenylalanine, the CDR3 has 14 amino acids. The CDR3 DNA has 42 bases and is translated from base 1. Trimming at the junction amounts to 5 bases on V and 6 bases on J, and the germline ends lie 17 bases apart. Library preparation used multiplex PCR. These reads were obtained on an Illumina HiSeq 4000. iRepertoire HTBI primers and Arm-PCR amplification of CDR3 regions were used to construct TCR beta libraries. Gel purification was performed on PCR products prior to sequencing. In the original analysis: Across samples, 62 TRBV and roughly 13 TRBJ segments were identified and used for gene usage analysis of CDR3 amino acid clonotypes. Filtered high-quality paired reads were merged into contigs using COPE and FqMerger. BLAST was used to align contigs to IMGT TRBV, TRBD and TRBJ reference genes, with CDR3 defined following IMGT. Highly expanded clones were defined as clonotypes with a frequency above 0.1%. Shannon entropy served as the measure of repertoire diversity, while the Gini coefficient captured V-J evenness. Public clonotypes were defined as clonotypes shared by more than one individual. TCRdb's own reprocessing of the public reads used fastp at Q25 and MiXCR and kept productive beta chains. Records with the same CDR3 protein are collapsed into one entry carrying the most frequent genes and DNA. The V and J calls reflect TCRdb's pipeline rather than the authors' work. The sample includes some 220,000 distinct CDR3 sequences, with roughly 18% observed a single time. Clones ranked in the top ten supply about 11% of the sample.

This clonotype has at least ten counts. Its cognate antigen has yet to be identified. Base qualities are not recorded, but no much larger clone differs from it by a single base. Sample time point, as interpreted from the label and publication: newly diagnosed GD, antithyroid drugs for less than 3 months. For both TCR sequencing and RNA sequencing, RNA was extracted from PBMCs using TRIzol. The diagnosis of Graves' disease was made according to American Thyroid Association guidelines. Patients for the study were recruited at an endocrinology department in Xi'an, China. Each patient gave approximately 10 milliliters of peripheral blood, collected in an EDTA anticoagulant tube. Ficoll Paque Plus density gradient separation was used to isolate PBMCs, and no additional T cell sorting was done. An Agilent 2100 Bioanalyzer and agarose gel were used to check RNA quality, and a NanoDrop 2000 was used to measure RNA concentration.

These data also featured in a second study, about T cells in Graves' hyperthyroidism and ophthalmopathy. The second paper further reports: A patient counted as having stable Graves' hyperthyroidism if no progression to ophthalmopathy occurred over 18 months of follow-up. Hyperthyroidism patients were newly diagnosed, had a disease duration of under 2 months, and were aged 18 to 65 years. Exclusion was applied to patients with uncontrolled infections, other autoimmune diseases, pregnancy or lactation. Diagnoses were based on clinical symptoms, serum thyroxine and TRAb, thyroid ultrasound and orbital computed tomography. The TCR CDR3 was subjected to a first round of RT-PCR using the HTBI primer set and the Qiagen OneStep RT-PCR kit. Most expanded thyroid clonotypes (frequency above 0.001) were also found in blood, which suggests that blood repertoires may mirror thyroid immune responses. A model built on a 13 V-J signature distinguished ophthalmopathy from stable hyperthyroidism, reaching roughly 88% sensitivity and 81.08% specificity in cross-validation and 80%/75% in testing. In validation, the model predicted progression to ophthalmopathy a median of roughly 6.2 months before onset, with about 71% sensitivity and 72.22% specificity. To identify TCR V-J signatures that set the groups apart, the researchers used a discovery cohort of about a hundred patients, made up of around 42 with Graves' ophthalmopathy and some 58 with stable Graves' hyperthyroidism. An independent validation cohort of under 20 hyperthyroidism patients and 17 patients who later progressed to ophthalmopathy tested prospective prediction of ophthalmopathy. For training and testing, the 100 or so patients in the discovery cohort were randomly divided in a 7:3 ratio. Thyroid tissue and blood T-cell repertoires from over 5 Graves' hyperthyroidism patients were also compared in the study. After sampling, hyperthyroidism patients received methimazole starting at 30 mg daily, and ophthalmopathy patients received high-dose intravenous methylprednisolone. The libraries were constructed in a second round of multiplex PCR and then size-selected and purified. Libraries were sequenced paired-end with 100 bp reads on an Illumina HiSeq2000. Raw data were processed with SOAPnuke, discarding reads with adapters, uncalled bases, mean Phred below 15, or no exact constant-primer or identifier match. COPE v1.2.5 was used to merge high-quality paired reads, and clonotypes were defined as unique nucleotide sequences. MiTCR v1.1 was used to align clonotypes to the IMGT TRBV, TRBD and TRBJ reference segments. Analysis was restricted to V-J combinations with a frequency above 0.0001, which covered about 99% of repertoires. A TCS score was defined as the ratio between F50 (clonal expansion) and ExV (chaos), using BLOSUM62-based TCRdist between CDR3 peptides within each V-J. Welch's t-statistics and random forest reduced 500 to 550 V-J features to around 14, which were used in a naive Bayes classifier (R e1071). No statistical method was used to fix the sample size in advance, and group allocation was not hidden from the investigators. The paper reports TCR Vbeta CDR3 sequencing of over 120 peripheral blood samples: under 45 ophthalmopathy, around 80 hyperthyroidism and around 17 progressor patients.

Sample: peripheral blood mononuclear cells (PBMCs), taken at new diagnosis, from a patient treated with antithyroid drugs. The chain is made from TRBV19 and TRBJ2-7, with no D gene named confidently. The clonotype was recovered from a woman under 40 with Graves disease. Donor details come from another sample of the same person, matched by shared clones. The CDR3 in this case is CASSSGTVSSEQYF. The DNA sequence follows: TGTGCCAGTAGTTCGGGTACAGTCAGTTCCGAGCAGTACTTC. Reference TRBV19 and TRBJ2-7 genes cover what lies past the CDR3, so the full variable domain is DGGITQSPKYLFRKEGQNVTLSCEQNLNHDAMYWYRQDPGQGLRLIYYSQIVNDFQKGDIAEGYSVSREKKESFPLTVTSAQKNPTAFYLCASSSGTVSSEQYFGPGTRLTVT.